Given below is one T cell receptor beta chain in context. Its antigen is still unknown. This record comes from a study of Tregs in tolerant kidney transplant recipients. Study results and limitations: For some patients, primers changed over time, blocking nucleotide-level comparison. Activated donor B cell expansion appeared to reveal the most relevant donor-specific TCRbeta repertoire.

The table came from immunoSEQ multiplex PCR; TCRdb's copy has only in-frame clones and leaves some out. The sample yields 75,000 to 85,000 clones, under 95% seen once. Germline CDR1 reads SGHTA; CDR2 reads FQGNSA. The length of the CDR3 is 14 residues. Trimming pared 1 base from V and 4 bases from J, leaving 10 bases between. The receptor was derived from a human donor who received a combined kidney and bone marrow transplant. This sequence joins TRBV7-2 and TRBJ1-1; D is ambiguous. The sequences come from Tregs from blood, collected before the transplant. This CDR3 reads CASSLEVGSTEAFF. CDR3 nucleotide sequence: TGTGCCAGCAGCTTAGAGGTAGGGAGCACTGAAGCTTTCTTT.